The next 8 T cell receptor beta chains were all read from a single sample in a study of shared clonotypes between healthy human individuals. This table comes from immunoSEQ multiplex PCR, and its TCRdb copy is limited to in-frame clones, with some not included. The data hold some 1,400,000 clones, with 96% observed a single time. Sequencing input: naive CD4+ T cells sorted from blood. Noted subset: CD45RA+ positively selected. These receptors came from a man aged 30-40 years in good health.

The chain links TRBV19 to TRBJ2-7; maybe TRBD1 (6 bases). The CDR3 contains 15 residues. V dropped 0 bases and J dropped 0 bases, with 9 bases sitting between them. CDR1 is LNHDA and CDR2 is SQIVND in the germline V gene (reference sequence). The CDR3 DNA sequence: TGTGCCAGTAGTATAGAGAGGGGGAGCTCCTACGAGCAGTACTTC. Translation gives CASSIERGSSYEQYF.

The J gene is TRBJ2-2, the V gene TRBV5-1; possibly TRBD1 for D (5 bases). CDR1 is SGHRS and CDR2 is YFSETQ in the germline V gene. V was cut by 5 bases and J by 1 base, with 9 bases left in between. This CDR3 spans 14 amino acids. Here the CDR3 DNA reads TGCGCCAGCAGAATAGGGGTGAACACCGGGGAGCTGTTTTTT. Protein product: CASRIGVNTGELFF.

This sequence joins TRBV5-1 and TRBJ2-1, with TRBD2 matching 12 bases. Trimming removed 3 bases from V and 7 bases from J; junction bases left unmatched: 2. The CDR3 runs 14 residues. Germline V gives CDR1 SGHRS, CDR2 YFSETQ. As DNA, the CDR3 is TGCGCCAGCAGCTCCGGGACTAGCGGGAATGAGCAGTTCTTC. Residues: CASSSGTSGNEQFF.

V and J are TRBV10-3 and TRBJ1-3, with D possibly being TRBD1 (5 bases). Germline V gene lookup returns CDR1 ENHRY and CDR2 SYGVKD. Trimming stripped 3 bases from V and 2 bases from J, with 11 bases between. The length of the CDR3 is 15 residues. The CDR3 DNA follows: TGTGCCATCAGTGAAGGGACGGATCCTGGAAACACCATATATTTT. This codes for CAISEGTDPGNTIYF.

The chain uses TRBV6-1 and TRBJ2-3, with D possibly matching TRBD2 (6 bases). V lost 4 bases and J 6 bases, leaving 11 bases between the germline ends. Germline V gene sequence: CDR1 MNHNS, CDR2 SASEGT. CDR3 length: 13 residues. As DNA, the CDR3 is TGTGCCAGCAGTGGAAAGGGGAGGGATACGCAGTATTTT. Protein: CASSGKGRDTQYF.

The V and J genes are TRBV9 and TRBJ2-3, with TRBD1 matching 8 bases. CDR3 size: 15 residues. Germline V gene sequence: CDR1 SGDLS, CDR2 YYNGEE. The trim removed 4 bases at V and 1 base at J, leaving 5 bases unmatched. The CDR3 DNA follows: TGTGCCAGCAGCTCGGACAGGGTGGGCACAGATACGCAGTATTTT. Protein sequence: CASSSDRVGTDTQYF.

The CDR3 protein is CASSLTLGGRGETQYF. CDR3 bases: TGTGCCAGCAGCTTGACCCTTGGCGGGAGGGGGGAGACCCAGTACTTC. The V and J genes are TRBV5-4 and TRBJ2-5; 9 bases are shared with TRBD2. Trimming removed 1 base from V and 5 bases from J; junction bases left unmatched: 9. The CDR3 sequence is 16 residues long. Germline V lookup: CDR1 SGHNT, CDR2 YYREEE (reference sequence). Full variable domain (outside the CDR3, taken from reference TRBV5-4 and TRBJ2-5): ETGVTQSPTHLIKTRGQQVTLRCSSQSGHNTVSWYQQALGQGPQFIFQYYREEENGRGNFPPRFSGLQFPNYSSELNVNALELDDSALYLCASSLTLGGRGETQYFGPGTRLLVL.

This clone came up once. This sequence joins TRBV7-9 and TRBJ1-3; TRBD1 matches 11 bases. V lost 4 bases and J lost 0; bases outside the gene matches: 5. The germline CDR1 and CDR2 sequences are SEHNR and FQNEAQ (reference sequence). This CDR3 has 17 residues. CDR3 sequence reads: CASSSAGTGGSGNTIYF. The CDR3 coding sequence is TGTGCCAGCAGCTCGGCCGGGACAGGGGGCTCTGGAAACACCATATATTTT.